These 31 T cell receptor beta chains originate from one sample sequenced in a study of T cells in Graves' hyperthyroidism and ophthalmopathy. There were TCR beta CDR3 regions amplified from RNA transcripts. A set of HTBI primers served as the primers for a first-round RT-PCR of the TCR CDR3. TCRdb reanalysed the multiplex PCR reads using MiXCR and keeps one entry per CDR3 protein. The table includes about 380,000 distinct CDR3 sequences, about 18% detected once. The sequenced sample consisted of blood. The receptors come from a man aged 18 to 35 with Graves' ophthalmopathy.

J is TRBJ2-1 and V is TRBV5-1; D is uncertain. Germline V CDR1 and CDR2: SGHRS, YFSETQ. The V gene lost 4 bases and the J gene lost 0 bases, with 14 bases spanning the gap. CDR3 size: 16 residues. CDR3 protein: CASSRDSPLSYNEQFF. DNA for the CDR3: TGCGCCAGCAGCAGAGATAGTCCCCTCTCCTACAATGAGCAGTTCTTC. The full variable domain, with the rest looked up from reference TRBV5-1 and TRBJ2-1, is KAGVTQTPRYLIKTRGQQVTLSCSPISGHRSVSWYQQTPGQGLQFLFEYFSETQRNKGNFPGRFSGRQFSNSRSEMNVSTLELGDSALYLCASSRDSPLSYNEQFFGPGTRLTVL.

For this clonotype: An end of the junction does not agree with germline; a read error may underlie this. The chain links TRBV2 to TRBJ2-7; the D gene could be TRBD1 or TRBD2 (5 bases each). The CDR3 runs 15 residues. Germline CDR1 is SNHLY and CDR2 is FYNNEI. The CDR3 reads CASSDPGTAPYEQCF. DNA of the CDR3: TGTGCCAGCAGTGACCCCGGGACCGCTCCCTACGAGCAGTGCTTC.

J is TRBJ1-2 and V is TRBV11-2; 9 bases are shared with TRBD1. V lost 6 bases, J lost 2 bases, and 7 bases stayed unmatched. The V gene's germline CDR1 is SGHAT and CDR2 FQNNGV. This CDR3 has 15 amino acids. CDR3 region: CASRRTGTGNYGYTF. CDR3 sequence (DNA): TGTGCCAGCAGGCGAACCGGGACAGGGAACTATGGCTACACCTTC.

The chain couples TRBV20-1 to TRBJ1-2, with D unresolved. The germline CDR1 and CDR2 sequences are DFQATT and SNEGSKA (reference sequence). V lost 4 bases and J lost 2, with 2 bases in between. This CDR3 comprises 10 residues. CDR3 residues: CSATNYGYTF. CDR3 bases: TGCAGTGCTACGAACTATGGCTACACCTTC.

V is TRBV29-1 and J is TRBJ1-5, with 7 nucleotides matching TRBD1. Germline assignment: CDR1 SQVTM and CDR2 ANQGSEA. The ends lost 6 bases at V and 5 bases at J; junction bases unmatched: 7. The CDR3 loop spans 13 amino acids. The CDR3 nucleotides are TGCAGCGTGGGGGCCACAGGGGATCAGCCCCAGCATTTT. Amino acid sequence: CSVGATGDQPQHF.

This clonotype showed up many times. V is TRBV28 and J is TRBJ1-1; TRBD1 might be the D (6 bases). The CDR3 has 14 amino acids. V was clipped by 6 bases and J by 5 bases, with 16 bases between them. Germline V gene data show CDR1 as MDHEN and CDR2 as SYDVKM. CDR3 coding DNA: TGTGCCAGCAGCCACACAGGGTCGGGTACTGAAGCTTTCTTT. It is translated as CASSHTGSGTEAFF.

The chain links TRBV28 to TRBJ1-5, with 8 bases fitting TRBD1. The CDR3 extends over 14 amino acids. CDR1 is MDHEN and CDR2 is SYDVKM in the germline V gene. V lost 10 bases and J lost 3; bases outside the gene matches: 8. CDR3 in amino acids: CATRQGRNNQPQHF. DNA for the CDR3: TGTGCCACTAGACAGGGGCGGAACAATCAGCCCCAGCATTTT.

This clonotype was recorded many times. The rearrangement uses TRBV20-1 and TRBJ2-1, with 8 positions matching TRBD2. This CDR3 region has 13 residues. Germline trimming cut 6 bases from V and 9 bases from J; bases unmatched to any gene: 10. CDR1 and CDR2 from the germline V gene are DFQATT and SNEGSKA (reference sequence). The CDR3 region has the DNA TGCAGTGCCGGGACTAGGAATACGGGTGAGCAGTTCTTC. Translated, it gives CSAGTRNTGEQFF.

This clonotype was observed many times. The chain joins TRBV2 to TRBJ2-7; the D call may be TRBD1 or TRBD2 (5 bases each). Per germline, CDR1 SNHLY and CDR2 FYNNEI. Between the trimmed V and J ends, which lost 7 bases and 2 bases, there was a span of 18 bases. The CDR3 spans 15 residues. The chain's CDR3 is CASKNGAGRTYEQYF. The DNA of the CDR3 is TGTGCCAGCAAAAACGGGGCAGGTCGTACCTACGAGCAGTACTTC.

This clonotype has a handful of counts. The chain is built from TRBV2 and TRBJ1-5; D remains ambiguous. In germline, CDR1 is SNHLY, CDR2 FYNNEI. V lost 4 bases to trimming and J lost 3 bases, with 7 bases between them. The CDR3 extends over 13 amino acids. The CDR3 spells CASSGMNNQPQHF. The CDR3 DNA reads as TGTGCCAGCAGTGGGATGAACAATCAGCCCCAGCATTTT.

In its sample, this clonotype was seen a few times. V gene TRBV7-9 combines with J gene TRBJ1-1; D is uncertain. The CDR3 is 13 amino acids. V lost 1 base and J 6 bases, leaving 9 bases between the germline ends. The germline V gene encodes CDR1 SEHNR and CDR2 FQNEAQ (reference sequence). CDR3 nucleotide sequence: TGTGCCAGCAGCTTAGTCGTGACGCCTGAAGCTTTCTTT. Protein product: CASSLVVTPEAFF.

This clonotype was picked up many times. CDR3 in DNA: TGTGCCAGCAGTCGGGCCGTGAACACTGAAGCTTTCTTT. This sequence encodes CASSRAVNTEAFF. The rearrangement uses TRBV2 and TRBJ1-1; the D is unclear. V was shortened by 5 bases and J by 0 bases, with 7 bases between the two germline ends. This CDR3 region has 13 residues. From germline, CDR1 is SNHLY and CDR2 FYNNEI.

This clonotype has ten or more counts. The chain uses TRBV7-9 and TRBJ2-7, with D unresolved. The V end was cut by 0 bases, the J end by 5 bases, with 14 bases between. In germline, CDR1 is SEHNR, CDR2 FQNEAQ (reference sequence). The CDR3 covers 15 residues. The CDR3 reads CASSLAQALPNEQYF. Here the CDR3 DNA reads TGTGCCAGCAGCTTAGCCCAGGCCCTACCTAACGAGCAGTACTTC.

This clonotype was detected ten times or more. The V call is TRBV20-1, the J call TRBJ1-5, with unresolved D. The V end lost 6 bases, the J end lost 2 bases, and 11 bases lay between the germline ends. The germline V gene encodes CDR1 DFQATT and CDR2 SNEGSKA (reference sequence). CDR3 size: 13 residues. The CDR3 sequence is CSASDLGNQPQHF. CDR3 nucleotides: TGCAGTGCATCTGACCTAGGCAATCAGCCCCAGCATTTT.

This clonotype came up once. The genes are TRBV20-1 and TRBJ2-7; D remains unclear. This CDR3 has 10 amino acids. Deletions cut 8 bases from V and 1 base from J, with 6 bases between. Germline lookup yields CDR1 DFQATT and CDR2 SNEGSKA (reference sequence). CDR3 nucleotide sequence: TGCAGTATCCAGTCCTACGAGCAGTACTTC. Translating it yields CSIQSYEQYF.

This chain joins TRBV6-1 and TRBJ1-1; perhaps TRBD1 as D (5 bases). CDR3 length: 13 residues. The germline V and J ends were trimmed by 8 bases and 2 bases, with 12 bases remaining between them. Germline assignment: CDR1 MNHNS and CDR2 SASEGT. The CDR3 spells CASVLGVNTEAFF. CDR3 coding DNA: TGTGCCAGCGTTCTGGGGGTCAACACTGAAGCTTTCTTT.

The chain links TRBV19 to TRBJ2-7; D is possibly TRBD2 (7 bases). Germline CDR1 and CDR2: LNHDA and SQIVND (reference sequence). V gave up 5 bases and J gave up 5 bases, with 28 bases separating them. This CDR3 comprises 18 residues. The chain's CDR3 is CASSLPTSRPGEGHEQYF. CDR3 sequence (DNA): TGTGCCAGTAGTTTGCCAACCTCCCGGCCAGGGGAGGGCCACGAGCAGTACTTC.

Ten or more counts support this clonotype. This chain links TRBV12-3 or TRBV12-4 with TRBJ2-3; tentative D call: TRBD2 (5 bases). V was trimmed by 2 bases and J by 2 bases, leaving 14 bases between them. This CDR3 spans 16 amino acids. CDR3 loop: CASSLSQRVDTDTQYF. DNA for the CDR3: TGTGCCAGCAGTTTATCCCAGAGGGTTGACACAGATACGCAGTATTTT.

This chain uses TRBV10-3 with TRBJ2-2; 8 nucleotides match TRBD2. Looked up from germline, CDR1 is ENHRY and CDR2 is SYGVKD. The CDR3 extends over 13 amino acids. The V segment lost 11 bases and the J segment 4 bases; nucleotides outside the gene matches: 6. This CDR3 reads CAWTGGSTGELFF. The CDR3 DNA reads as TGTGCCTGGACGGGAGGGAGCACCGGGGAGCTGTTTTTT.

This clonotype was observed at least ten times. This rearrangement joins TRBV7-8 to TRBJ2-7; the match to TRBD2 covers 9 bases. Per germline, CDR1 SGHVS and CDR2 FQNEAQ. V trimming: 2 bases; J trimming: 4 bases; junction bases outside the gene matches: 9. CDR3 length: 16 residues. The CDR3 loop reads CASSLSASGGFYEQYF. The CDR3 nucleotides are TGTGCCAGCAGCTTAAGCGCGAGCGGGGGGTTTTACGAGCAGTACTTC.

The chain employs TRBV5-6 and TRBJ2-7, with 11 bases aligning to TRBD2. The length of the CDR3 is 16 residues. Germline trimming cut 4 bases from V and 0 bases from J; bases unmatched to any gene: 6. Per germline, CDR1 SGHDT and CDR2 YYEEEE. The CDR3 coding sequence is TGTGCCAGCAGCCAACCCACTAGCGGGAGCTCCTACGAGCAGTACTTC. Its protein product is CASSQPTSGSSYEQYF.

Regarding this clonotype: A much larger clone lies one base from this, so it may be a read error. The rearrangement uses TRBV27 and TRBJ2-3, with 7 bases fitting TRBD2. In germline, CDR1 is MNHEY, CDR2 SMNVEV (reference sequence). This CDR3 is 12 amino acids long. CDR3 residues: CTSSPTGGTQYF. For the CDR3, the DNA is TGTACCAGCAGTCCCACGGGGGGTACGCAGTATTTT.

A remark on this clonotype: This clone may be a read error of a much larger clone one base away. The chain uses TRBV6-1 and TRBJ1-4, with D unresolved. Germline CDR1 is MNHNS and CDR2 is SASEGT. CDR3 length: 13 amino acids. Between the trimmed V and J ends, which lost 4 bases and 6 bases, there was a span of 9 bases. This CDR3 reads CASSAAKDEKLFF. The CDR3 DNA sequence: TGTGCCAGCAGTGCCGCCAAGGATGAAAAACTGTTTTTT.

This clonotype was observed at least ten times. The V call is TRBV12-3 or TRBV12-4, the J call TRBJ1-1, with D perhaps matching TRBD1 (6 bases). This CDR3 contains 14 residues. V shed 5 bases and J shed 1 base, with 11 bases lying between them. Here the CDR3 reads CASSAWTENTEAFF. Here the CDR3 DNA reads TGTGCCAGCAGTGCATGGACAGAGAACACTGAAGCTTTCTTT.

Many counts were recorded for this clonotype. The gene calls are TRBV27 and TRBJ1-5; no definite D call. V was pared by 6 bases and J by 4 bases, with 7 bases between. Germline values: CDR1 MNHEY, CDR2 SMNVEV (reference sequence). The CDR3 has 12 amino acids. This CDR3 reads CASSPTNQPQHF. DNA for the CDR3: TGTGCCAGCAGCCCCACTAATCAGCCCCAGCATTTT.

Ten or more counts support this clonotype. The rearrangement joins TRBV6-1 to TRBJ1-1; perhaps TRBD1 as D (6 bases). V was shortened by 7 bases and J by 0 bases, with 9 bases between the two germline ends. The CDR3 sequence is 13 residues long. CDR1 and CDR2 (germline): MNHNS, SASEGT. The CDR3, as DNA: TGTGCCAGCATAGGACAGCTGAACACTGAAGCTTTCTTT. It encodes CASIGQLNTEAFF.

The gene calls are TRBV5-1 and TRBJ2-2; D unclear. CDR1 is SGHRS and CDR2 is YFSETQ in the germline V gene. CDR3 length: 15 amino acids. V lost 0 bases, J lost 4 bases, and 10 bases lay in between. The CDR3 sequence is CASSLDTPSTGELFF. DNA of the CDR3: TGCGCCAGCAGCTTGGACACACCAAGCACCGGGGAGCTGTTTTTT.

This clonotype was seen a few times. A read error is possible here, since a much larger clone lies one base away. This chain links TRBV20-1 with TRBJ1-1; D is possibly TRBD1 (5 bases). Germline assignment: CDR1 DFQATT and CDR2 SNEGSKA (reference sequence). The length of the CDR3 is 13 residues. The CDR3 spells CSARDEGNSEAFF. In DNA, the CDR3 is TGCAGTGCTAGAGATGAGGGGAACTCTGAAGCTTTCTTT.

This clonotype was seen repeatedly, ten times or more. The V call is TRBV5-1, the J call TRBJ1-4; tentatively, D is TRBD1 (5 bases). The ends were cut back, 5 bases at V and 2 bases at J, with 10 bases in the middle. The CDR3 has 14 amino acids. Germline CDR1 SGHRS, CDR2 YFSETQ. CDR3 coding DNA: TGCGCCAGCAGGTCGGGGGTTACTAATGAAAAACTGTTTTTT. Translation: CASRSGVTNEKLFF.

This clonotype was seen a handful of times. The chain combines TRBV9 with TRBJ2-6; 9 bases are shared with TRBD1. This CDR3 has 15 amino acids. V was clipped by 2 bases and J by 7 bases; unmatched bases: 4. In germline, CDR1 is SGDLS, CDR2 YYNGEE. CDR3 sequence reads: CASSVTGGLANVLTF. CDR3 DNA sequence: TGTGCCAGCAGCGTGACAGGGGGGCTCGCCAACGTCCTGACTTTC.

The chain uses TRBV7-9 and TRBJ2-3; D could derive from TRBD1 or TRBD2 (5 bases each). Germline V gene lookup returns CDR1 SEHNR and CDR2 FQNEAQ (reference sequence). The CDR3 is 15 amino acids. V lost 8 bases, J lost 3 bases, and 18 bases lay in between. In DNA form, the CDR3 reads TGTGCCAGCTCCCTGACAGCGGCTGGTACAGATACGCAGTATTTT. Translation gives CASSLTAAGTDTQYF.